The entry below gives a single TCR beta chain sequence along with its context. Its antigen remains unidentified. The method was immunoSEQ multiplex PCR; TCRdb's version includes in-frame clones alone and lacks a portion of them. Here the sample spans about 50,000 clones, roughly nine tenths being singletons. These data originate in a study of CD4+ T cells in melanoma. Germline values: CDR1 SGHTA, CDR2 FQGNSA. The CDR3 has 13 residues. Trimming pared 1 base from V and 6 bases from J, leaving 9 bases between. Study-wide points: Reportedly, melanoma neoantigen-specific CD4+ T cells showed varied differentiation states. A reported correlation linked neoantigen-specific CD4+ T cells to CD8+, macrophage and B cell function.

This chain links TRBV7-2 with TRBJ1-2; D unclear. The clonotype originates from a human donor with melanoma. What was sequenced was peripheral blood. The CDR3 loop is CASSLGGPDGYTF. The CDR3 nucleotides read TGTGCCAGCAGCTTAGGAGGGCCGGATGGCTACACCTTC.